The 20 T cell receptor beta chains below were found in one sample sequenced in a study of cytomegalovirus exposure and HLA in healthy donors. Sequenced by immunoSEQ multiplex PCR; TCRdb stores in-frame clones only, minus some. The sample holds 70,000 to 85,000 clones, less than 95% seen once. The source material was PBMCs. The receptor source for this set is a young woman in good health and CMV-seropositive.

The chain employs TRBV4-1 and TRBJ1-1; D remains unclear. Germline CDR1 MGHRA, CDR2 YSYEKL. Trimming stripped 7 bases from V and 0 bases from J, with 9 bases between. CDR3 size: 13 residues. The CDR3 DNA reads as TGCGCCAGCATGGGTAGCCTGAACACTGAAGCTTTCTTT. This codes for CASMGSLNTEAFF.

The J gene is TRBJ2-5, the V gene TRBV11-2, with TRBD2 matching 9 bases. This CDR3 is built from 17 residues. The J segment lost 2 bases and the V segment lost 1 base, leaving 8 bases of the junction unmatched. Germline lookup yields CDR1 SGHAT and CDR2 FQNNGV. The CDR3 DNA is TGTGCCAGCAGCTTAGCACAACGGGGACTAGCTCAAGAGACCCAGTACTTC. Encoded protein: CASSLAQRGLAQETQYF.

The chain links TRBV11-3 to TRBJ1-2, with a weak D call TRBD1 (6 bases). The germline gives CDR1 SGHNT, CDR2 YENEEA. V lost 0 bases, J lost 3 bases, and 11 bases lay in between. This CDR3 comprises 15 residues. This CDR3 reads CASSLDRPGDYGYTF. The CDR3 region has the DNA TGTGCCAGCAGCTTAGATCGGCCAGGGGACTATGGCTACACCTTC.

The chain uses TRBV9 and TRBJ2-3; unclear D gene. Germline lookup yields CDR1 SGDLS and CDR2 YYNGEE. Trimming pared 0 bases from V and 5 bases from J, leaving 10 bases between. The CDR3 length is 14 residues. The CDR3 nucleotides read TGTGCCAGCAGCGTAGCTTACTCTCAAGATACGCAGTATTTT. This gives the protein CASSVAYSQDTQYF.

The rearrangement links TRBV2 to TRBJ2-1, with D hard to call. The germline gives CDR1 SNHLY, CDR2 FYNNEI. The length of the CDR3 is 13 residues. V lost 2 bases to trimming and J lost 10 bases, with 12 bases between them. The CDR3 nucleotides read TGTGCCAGCAGTGAATATGGAGTTAGGGAGCAGTTCTTC. Protein sequence: CASSEYGVREQFF.

The chain links TRBV19 to TRBJ2-3; unclear D gene. From germline, CDR1 is LNHDA and CDR2 SQIVND (reference sequence). V lost 3 bases and J 6 bases, leaving 10 bases between the germline ends. The CDR3 consists of 13 residues. The CDR3 reads CASSMAHGDTQYF. The DNA of the CDR3 is TGTGCCAGTAGTATGGCCCACGGGGATACGCAGTATTTT. Looking up the rest from reference TRBV19 and TRBJ2-3 gives the full variable domain: DGGITQSPKYLFRKEGQNVTLSCEQNLNHDAMYWYRQDPGQGLRLIYYSQIVNDFQKGDIAEGYSVSREKKESFPLTVTSAQKNPTAFYLCASSMAHGDTQYFGPGTRLTVL.

The rearrangement links TRBV4-2 to TRBJ2-7; 7 bases map to TRBD1. The CDR3 is made up of 18 amino acids. Trimming at V came to 0 bases and at J to 3 bases, leaving 14 bases not matched to a gene. The germline CDR1 and CDR2 sequences are LGHNA and YNFKEQ. The CDR3 bases are TGTGCCAGCAGCCAAGATCCCCAGGGGGTCCTATCTTACTACGAGCAGTACTTC. Translation gives CASSQDPQGVLSYYEQYF.

The chain uses TRBV14 and TRBJ1-4; no firm D call. Trimming left V 1 base short and J 5 bases short, with 14 bases between. The CDR3 sequence is 16 residues long. Per germline, CDR1 SGHDN and CDR2 FVKESK. The chain's CDR3 is CASSQAVGALNEKLFF. CDR3 DNA: TGTGCCAGCAGCCAAGCCGTGGGAGCCCTAAATGAAAAACTGTTTTTT.

The gene calls are TRBV2 and TRBJ1-5; TRBD1 is a possible D gene (5 bases). From germline, CDR1 is SNHLY and CDR2 FYNNEI. The CDR3 contains 14 residues. Deletions cut 5 bases from V and 10 bases from J, with 18 bases between. The CDR3 region is CASSNTGTAGPQHF. CDR3 coding DNA: TGTGCCAGCAGTAATACCGGGACGGCGGGACCCCAGCATTTT.

The chain uses TRBV7-8 and TRBJ2-1, with D perhaps TRBD1 (5 bases). In germline, CDR1 is SGHVS, CDR2 FQNEAQ. CDR3 size: 14 residues. With 0 bases removed from V and 5 bases from J, the gap between germline ends came to 8 bases. The CDR3 sequence is CASSLAGANNEQFF. The CDR3 bases are TGTGCCAGCAGCTTAGCAGGGGCAAACAATGAGCAGTTCTTC.

The chain joins TRBV19 to TRBJ2-1; TRBD2 agrees at 10 bases. After removal of 5 bases from V and 3 bases from J, the junction contained 7 bases not matched to a gene. Per the germline V gene, CDR1 is LNHDA and CDR2 is SQIVND (reference sequence). This CDR3 is built from 16 residues. The CDR3 DNA sequence: TGTGCCAGTAGTCCTAGCGGGAGTGTTTTCTACAATGAGCAGTTCTTC. Its protein is CASSPSGSVFYNEQFF.

This chain uses TRBV5-1 with TRBJ2-4; 10 positions agree with TRBD2. The CDR3 totals 16 residues. Germline CDR1 SGHRS, CDR2 YFSETQ. The junction had 10 bases not matched to a gene; V was cut back by 4 bases and J by 6 bases. DNA of the CDR3: TGCGCCAGCAGCCCAAGACTAGCGGGTGATGGAAACATTCAGTACTTC. This sequence encodes CASSPRLAGDGNIQYF. The entire variable domain, with the rest obtained from reference TRBV5-1 and TRBJ2-4, is as follows: KAGVTQTPRYLIKTRGQQVTLSCSPISGHRSVSWYQQTPGQGLQFLFEYFSETQRNKGNFPGRFSGRQFSNSRSEMNVSTLELGDSALYLCASSPRLAGDGNIQYFGAGTRLSVL.

This chain links TRBV27 with TRBJ2-3, with D perhaps matching TRBD1 (5 bases). The germline V gene has CDR1 MNHEY and CDR2 SMNVEV (reference sequence). This CDR3 comprises 14 residues. V lost 6 bases to trimming and J lost 2 bases, with 12 bases between them. The CDR3 sequence: CASSLTGNTDTQYF. The CDR3 DNA reads TGTGCCAGCAGCCTTACAGGTAACACAGATACGCAGTATTTT.

This chain joins TRBV7-8 and TRBJ2-3, with 11 bases that match TRBD2. The CDR3 extends over 15 amino acids. Germline lookup yields CDR1 SGHVS and CDR2 FQNEAQ. The J segment lost 10 bases and the V segment lost 5 bases, leaving 11 bases of the junction unmatched. CDR3 in amino acids: CASSPTGLAGGSQYF. The CDR3 DNA follows: TGTGCCAGCAGCCCTACGGGGCTAGCGGGAGGTTCGCAGTATTTT. The full variable domain, its missing parts supplied by reference TRBV7-8 and TRBJ2-3, is GAGVSQSPRYKVAKRGQDVALRCDPISGHVSLFWYQQALGQGPEFLTYFQNEAQLDKSGLPSDRFFAERPEGSVSTLKIQRTQQEDSAVYLCASSPTGLAGGSQYFGPGTRLTVL.

This chain uses TRBV7-2 with TRBJ1-1, with TRBD1 identical over 7 bases. In germline, CDR1 is SGHTA, CDR2 FQGNSA. This CDR3 contains 18 residues. Trimming took 2 bases from V and 0 from J; bases not matched to a gene: 12. In DNA form, the CDR3 reads TGTGCCAGCAGCTTAAGCATTAGGGCAGGGGGAATGAACACTGAAGCTTTCTTT. Protein: CASSLSIRAGGMNTEAFF.

The V gene is TRBV27, the J gene TRBJ2-7, with D tentatively TRBD1 (5 bases). The CDR3 covers 13 residues. From germline, CDR1 is MNHEY and CDR2 SMNVEV (reference sequence). V dropped 8 bases and J dropped 3 bases, with 14 bases sitting between them. Here the CDR3 reads CASAIVTGYEQYF. CDR3 DNA: TGTGCCAGCGCCATCGTAACAGGCTACGAGCAGTACTTC.

This sequence joins TRBV10-3 and TRBJ2-3; D is ambiguous. With 0 bases removed from V and 5 bases from J, the gap between germline ends came to 6 bases. Germline CDR1 and CDR2: ENHRY and SYGVKD. The CDR3 is made up of 13 amino acids. The CDR3 DNA reads TGTGCCATCAGTGAGTCGCGGAAAGATACGCAGTATTTT. This translates into CAISESRKDTQYF.

This clone has a single count. The gene calls are TRBV7-2 and TRBJ2-6; TRBD1 is a possible D gene (6 bases). Germline V gene data show CDR1 as SGHTA and CDR2 as FQGNSA. Trimming took off 2 bases at V and 0 bases at J, with 14 bases between the two ends. The CDR3 consists of 18 residues. CDR3 sequence (DNA): TGTGCCAGCAGCTTAAAGGGGGAACAGAGCTCTGGGGCCAACGTCCTGACTTTC. It specifies CASSLKGEQSSGANVLTF.

This clone was detected once. This chain links TRBV13 with TRBJ1-1; the D is unclear. The germline gives CDR1 PRHDT, CDR2 FYEKMQ (reference sequence). Deletions cut 7 bases from V and 3 bases from J, with 15 bases between. This CDR3 has 14 amino acids. CDR3 nucleotides: TGTGCCAGCACCTCTCCGGGTAAGGACACTGAAGCTTTCTTT. Protein product: CASTSPGKDTEAFF.

The chain employs TRBV6-1 and TRBJ1-3, with D maybe TRBD1 (5 bases). The CDR3 sequence is 15 residues long. Trimming stripped 5 bases from V and 4 bases from J, with 15 bases between. The germline CDR1 and CDR2 sequences are MNHNS and SASEGT. The CDR3 spells CASSNQAGQGNTIYF. The DNA for the CDR3 is TGTGCCAGCAGTAACCAGGCAGGGCAAGGAAACACCATATATTTT.